This T cell receptor (beta chain) was found in a study of T-cell reconstitution after alpha-beta-depleted transplantation in children. This clonotype was observed at least ten times. Its antigen remains unidentified. Unique molecular identifiers tagged the TCRbeta library. In TCRdb, the PCR reads were re-called with MiXCR into one record per CDR3 protein. Counted here are approximately 20,000 distinct CDR3 sequences, 10% to 15% occurring once; the ten biggest clones make up roughly 35%. Study outcomes and limitations: High day-60 TCRbeta diversity in some patients came from surviving recipient T cells and thymic progenitors. Expanded clones from the graft, numbering several hundred, reportedly supplied alpha-beta T cells about two months after transplant.

V shed 5 bases, J shed 14 bases, and the junction held 14 bases outside the gene matches. The CDR3 runs to 13 residues. Germline-derived CDR1 and CDR2 are MNHEY and SMNVEV (reference sequence). The sample consisted of PBMCs, mostly from graft donor cells, taken 60 days after TCRalphabeta/CD19-depleted stem cell transplant. This sequence joins TRBV27 and TRBJ1-2; TRBD1 aligns across 7 bases. The clonotype comes from a female patient between 2 and 10 years old who had a stem cell transplant for congenital amegakaryocytic thrombocytopenia, so the T cells may come from the graft donor. Written as DNA, the CDR3 is TGTGCCAGCAGTCCGACAGGGTCGGCGGGATGGACCTTC. It yields the protein CASSPTGSAGWTF.